A single sample gave rise to the 2 T cell receptor beta chains below, sequenced in a study of blood T cell repertoires in COVID-19. The assay was immunoSEQ multiplex PCR, and TCRdb's table has in-frame clones only and misses some. The table records 140,000 to 150,000 clones, 88% of them present only once. What was sequenced was peripheral blood. The receptors derive from a man aged 60 to 75 with active or convalescent COVID-19.

The rearrangement uses TRBV6-2 or TRBV6-3 and TRBJ2-1; tentatively, D is TRBD2 (5 bases). Trimming took off 0 bases at V and 4 bases at J, with 13 bases between the two ends. From germline, CDR1 is MNHEY and CDR2 SVGEGT. The CDR3 covers 16 residues. For the CDR3, the DNA is TGTGCCAGCAGTTACTCGGCTAGCATCATTTACAATGAGCAGTTCTTC. The encoded protein is CASSYSASIIYNEQFF.

This clone turned up a few times. The rearrangement joins TRBV2 to TRBJ2-2; 10 bases are shared with TRBD2. The CDR3 consists of 14 residues. The J segment lost 6 bases and the V segment lost 8 bases, leaving 6 bases of the junction unmatched. Germline lookup yields CDR1 SNHLY and CDR2 FYNNEI. CDR3 sequence (DNA): TGTGCCAGCCGTGGACTAGCGGTCTCCGGGGAGCTGTTTTTT. This encodes CASRGLAVSGELFF.